The 4 T cell receptor beta chains presented below share a single source sample, sequenced in a study of spatial heterogeneity in lung cancer. Points from the study as a whole: Tumor mutation counts were tracked by expanded intratumoral alpha and beta TCR counts.

One entry per CDR3 protein results from TCRdb running MiXCR on the 5' RACE reads. In the table there are some 2,300 distinct CDR3 sequences, more than 20% of which are singletons. The antigens these receptors bind are not known. Time point defined: sample taken at primary tumor resection. The sample here was lung tumor tissue, taken at surgery. The receptors come from a male donor with early-stage non-small cell lung cancer.

A single count supports this clonotype. The size of this beta chain means little, since it is a stray read in a library made for alpha chains. This chain links TRBV7-9 with TRBJ2-1; no clear D gene. This CDR3 region has 14 residues. Germline V gene data show CDR1 as SEHNR and CDR2 as FQNEAQ (reference sequence). V was cut by 1 base and J by 4 bases, with 8 bases left in between. For the CDR3, the DNA is TGTGCCAGCAGCTTAGGTTTAGGGTACAATGAGCAGTTCTTC. Protein: CASSLGLGYNEQFF.

This clonotype was seen many times. Since it is a stray read in a library aimed at alpha chains, this beta chain has a size that is not meaningful. The V gene is TRBV10-3, the J gene TRBJ1-1, with a tentative D call TRBD1 (6 bases). The germline gives CDR1 ENHRY, CDR2 SYGVKD. The V end was cut by 4 bases, the J end by 6 bases, with 18 bases between. The CDR3 sequence is 15 residues long. The CDR3 DNA sequence: TGTGCCATCAGTGGAGAGGGGACAATTCAGGCTGAAGCTTTCTTT. Translation gives CAISGEGTIQAEAFF.

This clonotype is large. In a library made to pick up alpha chains, this beta chain is a stray read with a size that means little. The chain combines TRBV12-3 or TRBV12-4 with TRBJ1-2; D not certain. CDR3 size: 15 residues. The germline V and J ends were trimmed by 4 bases and 7 bases, with 19 bases remaining between them. The CDR3 nucleotides read TGTGCCAGCAGTTATCAAGGTCCCCGGAGGACTGGCTACACCTTC. Protein: CASSYQGPRRTGYTF.

In its sample, this clonotype was seen a few times. The library was prepared for alpha chains; this beta chain is a stray read, so its frequency means little. The chain combines TRBV12-3 or TRBV12-4 with TRBJ2-2, with 12 bases matching TRBD2. This CDR3 contains 17 residues. The V segment lost 5 bases and the J segment 5 bases; nucleotides outside the gene matches: 9. Here the CDR3 reads CASSKLGLAGWTGELFF. The CDR3 DNA is TGTGCCAGCAGTAAGCTGGGACTAGCGGGTTGGACCGGGGAGCTGTTTTTT.